One TCR beta chain is described in this entry. This clonotype was counted at least ten times. No cognate antigen has been identified for it. No base-level quality is on record; no much larger clone is a single base apart. Trimming leaves V shorter by 6 bases and J shorter by 2 bases, with the junction holding 7 bases beyond the gene matches. The CDR3 holds 15 amino acids from the cysteine to the phenylalanine. Here the CDR3 DNA is all that survives: 45 bases in frame from base 1. The germline V gene yields MNHEY for CDR1 and SVGAGI for CDR2. The data were taken from a study of T-cell reconstitution after alpha-beta-depleted transplantation in children listed by TCRdb under 2016. Some background on the complete study: The study quantitatively tracked T-cell immune reconstitution after TCRalphabeta/CD19-depleted allogeneic hematopoietic cell transplantation in children using TCR repertoire profiling.

Libraries were prepared through PCR. The instrument was an Illumina HiSeq 2500. Molecular barcoding was employed in the preparation of TCR libraries, with unique molecular identifiers being used to normalize TCRbeta repertoire quantification. The public reads were quality trimmed at Q25 with fastp and then assembled into clones with MiXCR by TCRdb, keeping productive beta chains. Each entry is one CDR3 protein sequence, shown with its most common DNA and genes. The sample profile shows around 580,000 distinct CDR3 sequences; roughly 23% of them were found once. About 14% of the sample is taken by the ten largest. Study-wide conclusions, independent of this receptor: Apparently early alphabetaT-cell count recovery about two months after transplant reportedly relied on only several hundred rapidly expanded clones derived from non-depleted graft cells. In some patients, the high TCRbeta diversity seen at day 60 was put down to recipient T cells and intrathymic progenitors that had survived conditioning. Hyperexpanded clone frequencies declined over subsequent months; after one year, T-cell counts and TCRbeta diversity were mostly attributed to newly produced T cells.

Explained via the paper, the treatment or condition label denotes: allogeneic hematopoietic cell transplantation with graft depleted of TCRalphabeta T cells and CD19 B cells. The transplant recipients were children given TCRalphabeta/CD19-depleted allogeneic hematopoietic cell grafts. The sequences come from PBMCs, mostly from graft donor cells, collected 360 days after TCRalphabeta/CD19-depleted stem cell transplant. The sequence was obtained from a boy under three years old who had a stem cell transplant for acute myeloid leukemia, so the T cells may come from the graft donor. The chain is made from TRBV6-5 and TRBJ2-1; TRBD1 aligns with 7 central bases. The nucleotide sequence is given as TGTGCCAGCAGCAAGGGACAGAGGGCCTACAATGAGCAGTTCTTC. This codes for CASSKGQRAYNEQFF.